Below are 18 T cell receptor beta chains sequenced from a single sample in a study of cytomegalovirus exposure and HLA in healthy donors. The PCR was carried out with 60 Vbeta primers and 13 Jbeta primers. Libraries were prepared by immunoSEQ multiplex PCR; TCRdb keeps only in-frame clonotypes and omits some of them. The top ten clones hold 2.5% to 3% of a sample with nearly 110,000 clones, 75% of them seen once. Sequencing used PBMCs. The receptors shown here come from a male donor in good health and CMV-seropositive.

The chain carries TRBV5-1 and TRBJ2-7; the match to TRBD2 covers 9 bases. V gave up 0 bases and J gave up 3 bases; unmatched junction bases: 7. The CDR3 has 16 residues. Looked up from germline, CDR1 is SGHRS and CDR2 is YFSETQ. CDR3 in DNA: TGCGCCAGCAGCTTGGCCGATAGTAGCGGGGGCTACGAGCAGTACTTC. This codes for CASSLADSSGGYEQYF.

This chain uses TRBV4-3 with TRBJ1-2; TRBD1 matches 10 bases. The trim removed 5 bases at V and 5 bases at J, leaving 8 bases unmatched. This CDR3 is built from 15 residues. Germline CDR1 and CDR2: LGHNA and YSLEER. The CDR3 sequence: CASSTETGGGYGYTF. In nucleotides, the CDR3 is TGCGCCAGCAGCACTGAGACAGGGGGCGGGTATGGCTACACCTTC.

The J gene is TRBJ1-5, the V gene TRBV5-5; the match to TRBD1 covers 7 bases. J lost 4 bases, V lost 4 bases, and 8 bases had no gene match. Germline loops: CDR1 SGHKS, CDR2 YYEKEE (reference sequence). The CDR3 covers 15 residues. The DNA of the CDR3 is TGTGCCAGCAGCCGCGCCGGGACAGCAAATCAGCCCCAGCATTTT. This sequence encodes CASSRAGTANQPQHF.

The V gene is TRBV2, the J gene TRBJ2-2; D is unclear. The CDR3 has 14 residues. Germline assignment: CDR1 SNHLY and CDR2 FYNNEI. V was pared by 2 bases and J by 7 bases, with 11 bases between. This CDR3 reads CASSERSKIGELFF. DNA of the CDR3: TGTGCCAGCAGTGAAAGGAGTAAGATCGGGGAGCTGTTTTTT.

The rearrangement joins TRBV28 to TRBJ1-1, with D unresolved. The CDR3 has 14 residues. Per germline, CDR1 MDHEN and CDR2 SYDVKM. The germline V and J ends were trimmed by 5 bases and 0 bases, with 10 bases remaining between them. CDR3 sequence (DNA): TGTGCCAGCAGTGAGGGAGGCTTGAACACTGAAGCTTTCTTT. Translated: CASSEGGLNTEAFF.

This chain uses TRBV27 with TRBJ2-7; possibly TRBD2 for D (6 bases). The V gene lost 1 base and the J gene lost 3 bases, with 10 bases spanning the gap. Per germline, CDR1 MNHEY and CDR2 SMNVEV (reference sequence). The CDR3 has 14 residues. The CDR3 DNA is TGTGCCAGCAGTTTATTTGGAGGGGACTACGAGCAGTACTTC. This translates into CASSLFGGDYEQYF.

The V and J genes are TRBV19 and TRBJ2-3; 7 bases are a match to TRBD1. The ends lost 1 base at V and 3 bases at J; junction bases unmatched: 10. CDR1 LNHDA and CDR2 SQIVND come from the germline V gene (reference sequence). The CDR3 is made up of 17 amino acids. This chain's CDR3 is CASSIARAGGPTDTQYF. The CDR3 region has the DNA TGTGCCAGTAGTATAGCTCGGGCAGGGGGTCCTACAGATACGCAGTATTTT.

The gene calls are TRBV11-3 and TRBJ2-5; possible D gene TRBD2, 6 bases. Trimming left V 1 base short and J 2 bases short, with 14 bases between. Germline assignment: CDR1 SGHNT and CDR2 YENEEA. The CDR3 is 16 amino acids. The CDR3 region is CASSLGGDREQETQYF. The CDR3 region has the DNA TGTGCCAGCAGCTTAGGGGGGGATCGCGAACAAGAGACCCAGTACTTC.

The CDR3 DNA follows: TGTGCCAGCAGCTTAGGAGCGGGGGGGCCGCCCGGGGCCAACGTCCTGACTTTC. As protein: CASSLGAGGPPGANVLTF. This chain connects TRBV13 to TRBJ2-6; 10 bases are a match to TRBD2. The CDR3 contains 18 residues. Germline values: CDR1 PRHDT, CDR2 FYEKMQ (reference sequence). V gave up 0 bases and J gave up 4 bases; unmatched junction bases: 6.

V is TRBV7-2 and J is TRBJ2-7, with TRBD2 matching over 13 bases. The V and J ends lost 5 bases and 2 bases, in that order; junction bases with no gene match: 3. This CDR3 has 15 amino acids. Germline V gives CDR1 SGHTA, CDR2 FQGNSA. CDR3 DNA: TGTGCCAGCAGCCCGGGACTAGCGGGAACCTACGAGCAGTACTTC. Protein: CASSPGLAGTYEQYF.

The V gene is TRBV2, the J gene TRBJ1-5, with 8 bases fitting TRBD1. CDR1 and CDR2 (germline): SNHLY, FYNNEI. Trimming at V came to 6 bases and at J to 2 bases, leaving 9 bases not matched to a gene. The CDR3 has 16 residues. The CDR3 protein is CASRVNRGVGNQPQHF. The DNA for the CDR3 is TGTGCCAGCAGGGTCAACAGGGGGGTTGGCAATCAGCCCCAGCATTTT.

V is TRBV2 and J is TRBJ1-1; a weak D match, TRBD1 (6 bases). The CDR3 has 13 amino acids. Germline CDR1 reads SNHLY; CDR2 reads FYNNEI. V was pared by 6 bases and J by 1 base, with 9 bases between. CDR3 nucleotide sequence: TGTGCCAGCAGGCCGACAGGGAACACTGAAGCTTTCTTT. It codes for CASRPTGNTEAFF.

This clone appeared a few times. The sample carries other DNA sequences with the same CDR3. This chain connects TRBV7-6 to TRBJ2-7, with 11 nucleotides matching TRBD1. The CDR3 length is 14 residues. Germline assignment: CDR1 SGHVS and CDR2 FNYEAQ. V lost 4 bases to trimming and J lost 3 bases; unmatched junction nucleotides: 2. The CDR3: CASSSGTGGYEQYF. The CDR3 DNA reads TGTGCCAGCAGCTCCGGGACAGGGGGCTACGAGCAGTACTTC.

This chain uses TRBV27 with TRBJ2-7; 8 bases match TRBD1. This CDR3 region has 14 residues. Germline loops: CDR1 MNHEY, CDR2 SMNVEV (reference sequence). V trimming: 6 bases; J trimming: 3 bases; junction bases outside the gene matches: 7. The CDR3 here is CASRHPGQGYEQYF. For the CDR3, the DNA is TGTGCCAGCAGGCACCCAGGACAGGGCTACGAGCAGTACTTC.

The chain uses TRBV7-6 and TRBJ1-2; a weak D match, TRBD1 (6 bases). The CDR3 sequence is 16 residues long. V lost 1 base and J lost 1, with 13 bases in between. Germline loops: CDR1 SGHVS, CDR2 FNYEAQ. CDR3 amino acids: CASSLEQGRINYGYTF. CDR3 DNA: TGTGCCAGCAGCTTAGAACAGGGTCGAATTAACTATGGCTACACCTTC.

The chain has TRBV19 and TRBJ2-3; TRBD2 might be the D (6 bases). Germline V gene data show CDR1 as LNHDA and CDR2 as SQIVND (reference sequence). With 7 bases removed from V and 0 bases from J, the gap between germline ends came to 14 bases. The CDR3 covers 15 residues. The CDR3 protein is CASNGGGVSTDTQYF. The CDR3 coding sequence is TGTGCCAGTAACGGGGGTGGCGTTAGCACAGATACGCAGTATTTT.

DNA for the CDR3: TGTGCCAGCAGTTACGGGCCTAACGCAGGATATGGCTACACCTTC. Its translation is CASSYGPNAGYGYTF. The chain combines TRBV6-5 with TRBJ1-2; D remains unclear. V was cut by 2 bases and J by 5 bases, with 15 bases left in between. Looked up from germline, CDR1 is MNHEY and CDR2 is SVGAGI. The CDR3 runs to 15 residues.

This clone came up once. The chain uses TRBV6-5 and TRBJ2-5, with TRBD1 matching over 7 bases. V dropped 5 bases and J dropped 4; count of bases not matched to a gene: 7. CDR3 size: 14 residues. The germline CDR1 and CDR2 sequences are MNHEY and SVGAGI. The DNA of the CDR3 is TGTGCCAGCAGTCCCAGACAGGGATCAGAGACCCAGTACTTC. It encodes CASSPRQGSETQYF.